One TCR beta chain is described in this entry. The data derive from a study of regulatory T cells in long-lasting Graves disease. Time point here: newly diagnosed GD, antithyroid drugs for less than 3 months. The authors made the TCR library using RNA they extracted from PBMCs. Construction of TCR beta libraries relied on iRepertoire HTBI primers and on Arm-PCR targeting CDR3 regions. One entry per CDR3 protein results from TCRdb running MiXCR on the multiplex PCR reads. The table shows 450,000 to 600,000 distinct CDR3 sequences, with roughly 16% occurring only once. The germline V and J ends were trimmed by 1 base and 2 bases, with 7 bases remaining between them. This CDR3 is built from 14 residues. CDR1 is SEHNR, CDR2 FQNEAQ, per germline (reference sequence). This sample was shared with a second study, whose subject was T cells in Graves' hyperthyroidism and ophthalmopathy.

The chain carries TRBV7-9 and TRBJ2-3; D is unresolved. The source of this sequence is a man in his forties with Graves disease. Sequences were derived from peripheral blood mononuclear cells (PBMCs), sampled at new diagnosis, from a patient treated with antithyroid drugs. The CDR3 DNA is TGTGCCAGCAGCTTAGGGGCCTTCACAGATACGCAGTATTTT. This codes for CASSLGAFTDTQYF.